The rows below give T cell receptor beta chains drawn from one sample of a study of shared clonotypes between healthy human individuals. The repertoire was sequenced with immunoSEQ multiplex PCR; TCRdb's copy has only in-frame clones and lacks some. The table lists 1.5 million to 2.5 million clones, about 95% of them singletons. The specimen was naive CD8+ T cells sorted from blood. These receptors were taken from a man aged 18-30 years in good health. The conserved cysteine and the conserved F or W are not part of the CDR3 here.

CDR3aa	v_gene	j_gene
AWSLDGGYT	TRBV30	TRBJ1-2
ASSERGARETQY	TRBV6-1	TRBJ2-5
ASSFRKQEVRETQY	TRBV7-9	TRBJ2-5
SVGEQSLNEQY	TRBV29-1	TRBJ2-7
ASSSIPVYGYT	TRBV5-4	TRBJ1-2
ASSVGDSNEQF	TRBV9	TRBJ2-1
ASSKGLAGGNVEQF	TRBV9	TRBJ2-1
ASSQAGLERDTQY	TRBV6-6	TRBJ2-3
ASMTGDYEQY	TRBV2	TRBJ2-7
ASTIDSRNQPQH	TRBV28	TRBJ1-5
ASSLAPGTGDAGELF	TRBV7-9	TRBJ2-2
ASSEGLSAGNTIY	TRBV5-6	TRBJ1-3
ASSLGQGNQETQY	TRBV11-1	TRBJ2-5
ASNDGYSYEQY	TRBV5-1	TRBJ2-7
ASTWDRDTPTYEQY	TRBV10-2	TRBJ2-7
ASSYSTSGRETQY	TRBV6-5	TRBJ2-5
ASSIGTGVTEAF	TRBV19	TRBJ1-1
ASSLISGGWETQY	TRBV5-4	TRBJ2-5
ASSDILETQY	TRBV25-1	TRBJ2-5
ASSLNGDYNEQF	TRBV27	TRBJ2-1
ASREVGQSYEQY	TRBV7-2	TRBJ2-7
ASSLPGVNYGYT	TRBV28	TRBJ1-2
ASSFRLAGGELF	TRBV28	TRBJ2-2
ASSHLTAGSGANVLT	TRBV23-1	TRBJ2-6
ASSSPGTGALGANYGYT	TRBV5-1	TRBJ1-2
ASSKRTYCT	TRBV21-1	TRBJ1-2
ASSLQPSGRGEQY	TRBV7-8	TRBJ2-7
ASSFEGDYGYT	TRBV27	TRBJ1-2
ARIHVVYEQY	TRBV10-3	TRBJ2-7
ASSYDGEAYEQY	TRBV6-5	TRBJ2-7
ASSGAYLY	TRBV2	TRBJ2-7
ASSDVSSYEQY	TRBV2	TRBJ2-7
ASSPAKGYQETQY	TRBV7-9	TRBJ2-5
ASSPQTDLGGQY	TRBV7-9	TRBJ2-7
ATSRVGTGTNEKLF	TRBV15	TRBJ1-4
ASSPSGQGAYEQY	TRBV18	TRBJ2-7
ASDSGGGADTQY	TRBV19	TRBJ2-3
ASSDRELPGELF	TRBV25-1	TRBJ2-2
ASSFAPSNTGELF	TRBV7-9	TRBJ2-2
ASSDVGTEAF	TRBV6-4	TRBJ1-1
ARNYNIQETQY	TRBV6-1	TRBJ2-5
ASSEWRGTNEKLF	TRBV10-2	TRBJ1-4
AWWGGHEAF	TRBV30	TRBJ1-1
ATSRGTSGASYEQY	TRBV15	TRBJ2-7
ASSLGRGVDEQY	TRBV13	TRBJ2-7
ASSIGTANTEAF	TRBV11-3	TRBJ1-1
ASSSSGGTPTDEQY	TRBV5-1	TRBJ2-7
ASRPDTNLYLEAF	TRBV6-5	TRBJ1-1
ASSLDPGEKLF	TRBV7-9	TRBJ1-4
ASSQAGSLNTEAF	TRBV4-1	TRBJ1-1
ASSYSVQPDRLF	TRBV6-5	TRBJ2-1
ASREGVEAF	TRBV5-1	TRBJ1-1